The 20 T cell receptor beta chains below were found in one sample sequenced in a study of shared clonotypes between healthy human individuals. The table came from immunoSEQ multiplex PCR; TCRdb's copy has only in-frame clones and leaves some out. The table includes 1,500,000 or so clones, about 96% detected once. Sequenced sample: naive CD4+ T cells sorted from blood. Sample subset: CD45RA+ positively selected. Receptors were obtained from a man aged 30 to 45 in good health.

Regarding this clone: The same CDR3 also results from other DNA sequences found in this sample. The gene calls are TRBV7-3 and TRBJ2-6; possibly TRBD1 for D (6 bases). V was clipped by 2 bases and J by 2 bases, with 7 bases between them. The CDR3 length is 15 residues. CDR1 and CDR2 (germline): SGHTA, FQGTGA. The CDR3 region has the DNA TGTGCCAGCAGCTTAGAGGGGGCTGGGGCCAACGTCCTGACTTTC. Encoded protein: CASSLEGAGANVLTF.

This clone has a single count. The chain employs TRBV11-3 and TRBJ2-5, with 10 bases aligning to TRBD2. The CDR3 length is 17 residues. J gave up 5 bases and V 5 bases, and 14 bases lay outside the gene matches. Germline CDR1 SGHNT, CDR2 YENEEA. The CDR3 reads CASSPGGSGRSGETQYF. The CDR3 DNA follows: TGTGCCAGCAGCCCGGGGGGTAGCGGGAGGTCTGGGGAGACCCAGTACTTC. Combining the CDR3 with reference TRBV11-3 and TRBJ2-5 gives the whole variable domain EAGVVQSPRYKIIEKKQPVAFWCNPISGHNTLYWYLQNLGQGPELLIRYENEEAVDDSQLPKDRFSAERLKGVDSTLKIQPAELGDSAVYLCASSPGGSGRSGETQYFGPGTRLLVL.

The chain has TRBV28 and TRBJ2-2; D is undetermined. The germline V gene encodes CDR1 MDHEN and CDR2 SYDVKM. The CDR3 is made up of 13 amino acids. The V gene lost 8 bases and the J gene lost 6 bases, with 13 bases spanning the gap. This CDR3 is CASGWVGAGELFF. The CDR3 nucleotides are TGTGCCAGCGGTTGGGTAGGTGCCGGGGAGCTGTTTTTT.

The V gene is TRBV5-6, the J gene TRBJ2-5; the D is unclear. The ends were cut back, 1 base at V and 1 base at J, with 8 bases in the middle. Germline values: CDR1 SGHDT, CDR2 YYEEEE. The CDR3 totals 14 residues. CDR3 in DNA: TGTGCCAGCAGCTTGTTCCGGCTCCAAGAGACCCAGTACTTC. Protein: CASSLFRLQETQYF.

The V gene is TRBV21-1, the J gene TRBJ1-5. TRBV21-1 is noted as a pseudogene. The CDR3 is 14 residues long. CDR3 nucleotides: TGTGCCAGCCGACGACAGGGCGGGGGACAGCCCCAGCATTTT. Translation gives CASRRQGGGQPQHF.

The chain uses TRBV18 and TRBJ2-1; the D is unclear. The CDR3 contains 13 residues. Germline values: CDR1 KGHSH, CDR2 LQKENI. The V gene lost 0 bases and the J gene lost 2 bases, with 2 bases spanning the gap. CDR3 bases: TGTGCCAGCTCACCACCGGCCTACAATGAGCAGTTCTTC. Protein: CASSPPAYNEQFF. Combining the CDR3 with reference TRBV18 and TRBJ2-1 gives the whole variable domain NAGVMQNPRHLVRRRGQEARLRCSPMKGHSHVYWYRQLPEEGLKFMVYLQKENIIDESGMPKERFSAEFPKEGPSILRIQQVVRGDSAAYFCASSPPAYNEQFFGPGTRLTVL.

This clone was observed once. The rearrangement joins TRBV19 to TRBJ2-1; D is possibly TRBD2 (6 bases). CDR1 is LNHDA, CDR2 SQIVND, per germline (reference sequence). V lost 10 bases to trimming and J lost 9 bases, with 10 bases between them. This CDR3 spans 10 amino acids. The CDR3 here is CATQEGEQFF. CDR3 bases: TGTGCCACCCAGGAGGGTGAGCAGTTCTTC.

The chain has TRBV9 and TRBJ2-5, with unresolved D. Trimming shortened V by 0 bases and J by 0 bases, and 9 bases separated the two germline ends. The CDR3 length is 15 residues. Germline loops: CDR1 SGDLS, CDR2 YYNGEE. In DNA form, the CDR3 reads TGTGCCAGCAGCGTAGAGGGTGGAAACCAAGAGACCCAGTACTTC. It yields the protein CASSVEGGNQETQYF.

This clone is a singleton in its sample. The CDR3 coding sequence is TGTGCCAGCAGCTTACTGAGGGACAGTCCCTACAATGAGCAGTTCTTC. It yields the protein CASSLLRDSPYNEQFF. The chain has TRBV11-2 and TRBJ2-1; the match to TRBD1 covers 7 bases. The V gene end was trimmed by 2 bases and the J gene end by 2 bases; junction bases not matched to a gene: 6. This CDR3 has 16 residues. CDR1 and CDR2 (germline): SGHAT, FQNNGV. Drawing the rest from reference TRBV11-2 and TRBJ2-1, the complete variable domain is EAGVAQSPRYKIIEKRQSVAFWCNPISGHATLYWYQQILGQGPKLLIQFQNNGVVDDSQLPKDRFSAERLKGVDSTLKIQPAKLEDSAVYLCASSLLRDSPYNEQFFGPGTRLTVL.

This clone showed up just once. This rearrangement joins TRBV6-6 to TRBJ2-3; D could derive from TRBD1 or TRBD2 (6 bases each). Germline V gives CDR1 MNHNY, CDR2 SVGAGI (reference sequence). This CDR3 comprises 16 residues. The ends were cut back, 10 bases at V and 2 bases at J, with 22 bases in the middle. This CDR3 is CAIKGGALAYTDTQYF. The DNA of the CDR3 is TGTGCCATCAAGGGGGGAGCGCTAGCCTACACAGATACGCAGTATTTT.

Regarding this clone: The same CDR3 can be traced to other DNA sequences in this sample. This sequence joins TRBV5-1 and TRBJ1-1; TRBD1 matches 8 bases. Trimming at V came to 0 bases and at J to 0 bases, leaving 4 bases not matched to a gene. Germline CDR1 and CDR2: SGHRS and YFSETQ. The CDR3 is 16 residues long. The CDR3 region is CASSLEGTGMNTEAFF. CDR3 nucleotides: TGCGCCAGCAGCTTGGAAGGGACAGGAATGAACACTGAAGCTTTCTTT. The whole variable domain, remainder taken from reference TRBV5-1 and TRBJ1-1, is KAGVTQTPRYLIKTRGQQVTLSCSPISGHRSVSWYQQTPGQGLQFLFEYFSETQRNKGNFPGRFSGRQFSNSRSEMNVSTLELGDSALYLCASSLEGTGMNTEAFFGQGTRLTVV.

The chain carries TRBV4-1 and TRBJ1-5; 8 bases match TRBD1. Germline V lookup: CDR1 MGHRA, CDR2 YSYEKL. Losses at the gene ends were 4 bases for V and 3 bases for J; bases not matched to a gene: 5. This CDR3 is 15 amino acids long. CDR3 loop: CASSPDRVDNQPQHF. CDR3 DNA: TGCGCCAGCAGCCCGGACAGGGTCGACAATCAGCCCCAGCATTTT.

This clone was counted once. The chain uses TRBV6-6 and TRBJ2-3; 11 positions match TRBD2. Germline lookup yields CDR1 MNHNY and CDR2 SVGAGI (reference sequence). CDR3 length: 15 residues. The V gene end was trimmed by 5 bases and the J gene end by 4 bases; junction bases not matched to a gene: 5. The CDR3 reads CASSTSGSIADTQYF. CDR3 bases: TGTGCCAGCAGTACTAGCGGGAGTATCGCAGATACGCAGTATTTT.

The V call is TRBV18, the J call TRBJ2-2; D possibly corresponds to TRBD1 (6 bases). Between the trimmed V and J ends, which lost 3 bases and 2 bases, there was a span of 10 bases. The germline CDR1 and CDR2 sequences are KGHSH and LQKENI. The length of the CDR3 is 15 residues. In DNA, the CDR3 is TGTGCCAGCTCACCGCTGGACAGTAACACCGGGGAGCTGTTTTTT. Its protein is CASSPLDSNTGELFF.

The chain links TRBV25-1 to TRBJ2-2; 8 bases line up with TRBD2. CDR1 is MGHDK, CDR2 SYGVNS, per germline. J gave up 3 bases and V 6 bases, and 12 bases lay outside the gene matches. The CDR3 runs 17 residues. CDR3 sequence: CASSSLDSSGYTGELFF. For the CDR3, the DNA is TGTGCCAGCAGCTCTCTAGACTCTAGCGGGTACACCGGGGAGCTGTTTTTT. Using reference TRBV25-1 and TRBJ2-2 for the parts outside the CDR3, the full variable domain is EADIYQTPRYLVIGTGKKITLECSQTMGHDKMYWYQQDPGMELHLIHYSYGVNSTEKGDLSSESTVSRIRTEHFPLTLESARPSHTSQYLCASSSLDSSGYTGELFFGEGSRLTVL.

The V call is TRBV7-9, the J call TRBJ2-3; D may be TRBD1 (6 bases). In germline, CDR1 is SEHNR, CDR2 FQNEAQ (reference sequence). V lost 8 bases to trimming and J lost 2 bases, with 11 bases between them. This CDR3 is built from 13 residues. CDR3 DNA sequence: TGTGCCAGCCCGACAGGAAACACAGATACGCAGTATTTT. Its translation is CASPTGNTDTQYF. Full variable domain (remainder filled in from reference TRBV7-9 and TRBJ2-3): DTGVSQNPRHKITKRGQNVTFRCDPISEHNRLYWYRQTLGQGPEFLTYFQNEAQLEKSRLLSDRFSAERPKGSFSTLEIQRTEQGDSAMYLCASPTGNTDTQYFGPGTRLTVL.

The V gene is TRBV28, the J gene TRBJ2-1, with D maybe TRBD2 (5 bases). The CDR3 has 12 residues. Trimming removed 7 bases at V and 2 bases at J, with 6 bases between. Germline CDR1 and CDR2: MDHEN and SYDVKM. Here the CDR3 DNA reads TGTGCCAGCACGACTACCTACAATGAGCAGTTCTTC. It specifies CASTTTYNEQFF.

The chain links TRBV6-4 to TRBJ2-3; D gene unclear. Looked up from germline, CDR1 is MRHNA and CDR2 is SNTAGT. V was pared by 2 bases and J by 2 bases, with 5 bases between. The CDR3 runs to 13 residues. CDR3 DNA: TGTGCCAGCAGTGACACAAACACAGATACGCAGTATTTT. Protein: CASSDTNTDTQYF.

The V and J genes are TRBV5-1 and TRBJ2-4; weak D call: TRBD1 (5 bases). V lost 1 base, J lost 5 bases, and 7 bases lay in between. This CDR3 is 13 amino acids long. Germline V lookup: CDR1 SGHRS, CDR2 YFSETQ. The CDR3: CASSLRGENIQYF. The CDR3 coding sequence is TGCGCCAGCAGCTTGAGGGGCGAAAACATTCAGTACTTC. The variable domain in full, completed from reference TRBV5-1 and TRBJ2-4, reads KAGVTQTPRYLIKTRGQQVTLSCSPISGHRSVSWYQQTPGQGLQFLFEYFSETQRNKGNFPGRFSGRQFSNSRSEMNVSTLELGDSALYLCASSLRGENIQYFGAGTRLSVL.

The J gene is TRBJ1-2, the V gene TRBV5-4; 7 nucleotides match TRBD1. Germline assignment: CDR1 SGHNT and CDR2 YYREEE (reference sequence). V lost 4 bases to trimming and J lost 2 bases; unmatched junction nucleotides: 2. The CDR3 has 13 amino acids. Here the CDR3 DNA reads TGTGCCAGCAGCGCGGGACAGAACTATGGCTACACCTTC. This sequence encodes CASSAGQNYGYTF.